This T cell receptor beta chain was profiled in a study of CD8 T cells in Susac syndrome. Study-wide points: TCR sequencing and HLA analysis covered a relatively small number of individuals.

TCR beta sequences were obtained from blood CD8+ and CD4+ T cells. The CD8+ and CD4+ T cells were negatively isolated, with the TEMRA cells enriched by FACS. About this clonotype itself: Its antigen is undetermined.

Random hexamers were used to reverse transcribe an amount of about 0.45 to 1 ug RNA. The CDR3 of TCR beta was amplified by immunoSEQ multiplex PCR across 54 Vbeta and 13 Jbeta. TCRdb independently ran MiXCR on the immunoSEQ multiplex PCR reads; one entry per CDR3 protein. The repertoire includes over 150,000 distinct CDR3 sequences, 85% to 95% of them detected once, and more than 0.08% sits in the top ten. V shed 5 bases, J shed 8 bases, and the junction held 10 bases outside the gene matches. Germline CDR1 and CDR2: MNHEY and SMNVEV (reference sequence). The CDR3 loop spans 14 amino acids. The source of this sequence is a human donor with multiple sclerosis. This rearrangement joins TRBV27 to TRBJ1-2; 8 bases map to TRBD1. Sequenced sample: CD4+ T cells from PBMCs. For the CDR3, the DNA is TGTGCCAGCAGTCCCCAGGGGGCAGGCCACGGCTACACCTTC. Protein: CASSPQGAGHGYTF.